This TCR beta chain was profiled in a study of cytomegalovirus exposure and HLA in healthy donors. As for this clone: Its antigen is as yet unknown.

CDR1 and CDR2 (germline): SGHTA, FQGTGA. CDR3 size: 15 residues. Trimming left V 2 bases short and J 6 bases short, with 16 bases between. Whole-study results and caveats: An Asian-associated ancestry cluster reportedly showed fewer N-insertions than the approximately 700-donor mean in a later analysis. The productive fraction for most TCR beta V segments was about 87% or about 30% in an earlier analysis. Most observed TCR sequences were rare, whereas some public TCRs were detected in many donors. In most subjects, TCR beta sequences reportedly gave accurate predictions of HLA-A and HLA-B alleles.

Vbeta (60) and Jbeta (13) primers were used in the PCR. Repertoires were generated with immunoSEQ multiplex PCR, while TCRdb's copy carries only in-frame clones and drops some. The sample includes 90,000 to 100,000 clones, around 81% of them seen just once. What was sequenced was PBMCs. This TCR was sampled from a man in his late teens or twenties in good health and CMV-seronegative. The chain has TRBV7-3 and TRBJ1-2; D is possibly TRBD1 (5 bases). CDR3 in DNA: TGTGCCAGCAGCTTAGTATCTGCCAGGGATCATGGCTACACCTTC. Translating it yields CASSLVSARDHGYTF.